The 26 T cell receptor beta chains reported below all come from one sample, sequenced in a study of T-cell reconstitution after alpha-beta-depleted transplantation in children. Unique molecular identifiers featured in how the TCRbeta library was prepared. A single record per CDR3 protein comes from TCRdb applying MiXCR to the PCR reads. The sample lists just under 550,000 distinct CDR3 sequences, roughly 18% seen once, with 3% to 4% in the top ten. The sequences come from PBMCs from the stem cell graft donor, collected from the stem cell graft. The origin of the receptors is a human donor who donated a stem cell graft to a child with acute lymphoblastic leukemia.

V and J are TRBV12-3 or TRBV12-4 and TRBJ2-7, with 7 nucleotides matching TRBD2. Germline trimming cut 3 bases from V and 6 bases from J; bases unmatched to any gene: 8. The CDR3 has 14 amino acids. CDR3 region: CASSLGGTHGEQYF. In DNA form, the CDR3 reads TGTGCCAGCAGTTTGGGGGGGACCCACGGCGAGCAGTACTTC.

The V and J genes are TRBV20-1 and TRBJ2-4, with 8 bases lining up with TRBD2. This CDR3 comprises 11 residues. Germline trimming cut 3 bases from V and 13 bases from J; bases unmatched to any gene: 5. CDR1 and CDR2 from the germline V gene are DFQATT and SNEGSKA (reference sequence). CDR3 coding DNA: TGCAGTGCTAGCTCCCTAGCGGGCCAGTACTTC. Its protein is CSASSLAGQYF.

V and J are TRBV29-1 and TRBJ1-4, with D uncertain. The CDR3 length is 13 residues. V was shortened by 7 bases and J by 5 bases, with 14 bases between the two germline ends. Germline V gives CDR1 SQVTM, CDR2 ANQGSEA. The CDR3 sequence: CSAVRALNEKLFF. DNA for the CDR3: TGCAGCGCAGTGAGGGCTCTGAATGAAAAACTGTTTTTT.

The chain combines TRBV7-3 with TRBJ2-1; maybe TRBD2 (6 bases). The V and J ends lost 5 bases and 8 bases respectively, with 19 bases between them. The V gene's germline CDR1 is SGHTA and CDR2 FQGTGA. The CDR3 consists of 15 residues. The CDR3 DNA follows: TGTGCCAGCAGCCCCCGGGACGGGGGACTCGATGAGCAGTTCTTC. Translating it yields CASSPRDGGLDEQFF.

There are many counts of this clonotype. The CDR3 protein is CASSQPGREDYNEQFF. The CDR3, as DNA: TGCGCCAGCAGCCAACCTGGAAGGGAGGATTACAATGAGCAGTTCTTC. The J gene is TRBJ2-1, the V gene TRBV5-1, with D perhaps TRBD2 (6 bases). The CDR3 has 16 amino acids. Between the trimmed V and J ends, which lost 4 bases and 4 bases, there was a span of 18 bases. Germline V CDR1 and CDR2: SGHRS, YFSETQ.

This clonotype was seen a handful of times. The V and J genes are TRBV6-5 and TRBJ1-2; D unresolved. V dropped 0 bases and J dropped 4 bases, with 15 bases sitting between them. The CDR3 length is 16 residues. The germline gives CDR1 MNHEY, CDR2 SVGAGI. The DNA for the CDR3 is TGTGCCAGCAGTTACTCGTTGGGGTTCCTCATCTATGGCTACACCTTC. Its protein product is CASSYSLGFLIYGYTF.

This clonotype was counted between two and nine times. This chain links TRBV27 with TRBJ2-1, with 11 bases lining up with TRBD2. Trimming took 4 bases from V and 0 from J; bases not matched to a gene: 5. Germline V gives CDR1 MNHEY, CDR2 SMNVEV (reference sequence). The length of the CDR3 is 17 residues. The CDR3 here is CASSSRLAGSSYNEQFF. As DNA, the CDR3 is TGTGCCAGCAGTTCCCGACTAGCGGGGAGCTCCTACAATGAGCAGTTCTTC.

The J gene is TRBJ2-5, the V gene TRBV5-1, with 11 bases identical to TRBD2. Germline V lookup: CDR1 SGHRS, CDR2 YFSETQ. The CDR3 is 15 amino acids. V dropped 1 base and J dropped 5; count of bases not matched to a gene: 4. The chain's CDR3 is CASSLTSGSIETQYF. Here the CDR3 DNA reads TGCGCCAGCAGCTTGACTAGCGGGAGTATTGAGACCCAGTACTTC.

The CDR3 loop is CASSLGVGYNEQFF. The CDR3 region has the DNA TGCGCCAGCAGCTTGGGGGTAGGGTACAATGAGCAGTTCTTC. The chain links TRBV5-1 to TRBJ2-1; D remains ambiguous. Trimming took 0 bases from V and 4 from J, leaving 8 bases between them. Germline V lookup: CDR1 SGHRS, CDR2 YFSETQ. This CDR3 contains 14 residues.

This clonotype was seen a few times. The CDR3 region has the DNA TGTGCCAGCAGGACCAGTCGCCGGGGGACCGGGGAGCTGTTTTTT. Its protein is CASRTSRRGTGELFF. V usage is TRBV12-3 or TRBV12-4 and J usage is TRBJ2-2, with a weak D call TRBD2 (6 bases). The CDR3 runs to 15 residues. V was trimmed by 6 bases and J by 5 bases, leaving 16 bases between them.

This clonotype was recorded a few times. The chain is built from TRBV19 and TRBJ2-1; possible D gene TRBD2, 5 bases. The CDR3 has 15 amino acids. Germline assignment: CDR1 LNHDA and CDR2 SQIVND (reference sequence). V was trimmed by 7 bases and J by 1 base, leaving 14 bases between them. The CDR3: CASKSTGRSYNEQFF. CDR3 nucleotides: TGTGCCAGTAAATCGACGGGAAGGTCCTACAATGAGCAGTTCTTC.

This chain joins TRBV27 and TRBJ2-2; no firm D call. V was trimmed by 6 bases and J by 4 bases, leaving 12 bases between them. From germline, CDR1 is MNHEY and CDR2 SMNVEV (reference sequence). The CDR3 contains 14 residues. The CDR3 bases are TGTGCCAGCAGGGCGTGGGTGGTCACCGGGGAGCTGTTTTTT. Protein: CASRAWVVTGELFF.

V is TRBV7-9 and J is TRBJ2-7; a possible D gene is TRBD1 (5 bases). Trimming cost V 5 bases and J 1 base, with 15 bases left between them. The CDR3 covers 15 residues. The germline V gene encodes CDR1 SEHNR and CDR2 FQNEAQ (reference sequence). The DNA of the CDR3 is TGTGCCAGCAGCCCCATTCAGGGCGGATCCTACGAGCAGTACTTC. Its protein is CASSPIQGGSYEQYF.

This clonotype was detected only once. CDR3: CASSRWGPVSALSGNTIYF. The CDR3 bases are TGTGCCAGCAGCCGGTGGGGTCCAGTGTCGGCGCTCTCTGGAAACACCATATATTTT. The rearrangement joins TRBV7-8 to TRBJ1-3; no reliable D call. Germline V CDR1 and CDR2: SGHVS, FQNEAQ. The V end was cut by 5 bases, the J end by 0 bases, with 23 bases between. The CDR3 totals 19 residues.

This chain connects TRBV12-3 or TRBV12-4 to TRBJ2-5; TRBD2 agrees at 11 bases. J lost 4 bases, V lost 3 bases, and 4 bases had no gene match. CDR3 size: 15 residues. The CDR3 region has the DNA TGTGCCAGCAGTTTGTCTAGCGGGAGGAGAGAGACCCAGTACTTC. This encodes CASSLSSGRRETQYF.

This clonotype was seen more than once but under ten times. This chain uses TRBV10-3 with TRBJ2-1; TRBD1 matches 7 bases. Germline lookup yields CDR1 ENHRY and CDR2 SYGVKD. The CDR3 sequence is 13 residues long. V was clipped by 0 bases and J by 14 bases; unmatched bases: 7. The CDR3 region is CAISESTGSLEFF. Written as DNA, the CDR3 is TGTGCCATCAGTGAGTCGACAGGGAGTTTGGAGTTCTTC.

This clonotype showed up just once. The chain is built from TRBV7-9 and TRBJ2-7; D remains unclear. This CDR3 is built from 13 residues. V lost 3 bases and J 2 bases, leaving 8 bases between the germline ends. CDR1 SEHNR and CDR2 FQNEAQ come from the germline V gene (reference sequence). The CDR3: CASSFGPPYEQYF. The CDR3 region has the DNA TGTGCCAGCAGCTTCGGTCCTCCCTACGAGCAGTACTTC. Together with reference TRBV7-9 and TRBJ2-7, the CDR3 gives the full variable domain: DTGVSQNPRHKITKRGQNVTFRCDPISEHNRLYWYRQTLGQGPEFLTYFQNEAQLEKSRLLSDRFSAERPKGSFSTLEIQRTEQGDSAMYLCASSFGPPYEQYFGPGTRLTVT.

The genes are TRBV6-1 and TRBJ2-2; D is possibly TRBD1 or TRBD2 (5 bases each). This CDR3 region has 13 residues. Trimming cost V 9 bases and J 5 bases, with 13 bases left between them. Germline lookup yields CDR1 MNHNS and CDR2 SASEGT. CDR3 sequence reads: CARGVHGTGELFF. Here the CDR3 DNA reads TGTGCCAGGGGGGTACATGGGACCGGGGAGCTGTTTTTT.

This clonotype was detected many times. At one boundary the junction diverges from the germline segment, which might be a read error. V usage is TRBV5-1 and J usage is TRBJ2-3, with D perhaps TRBD1 or TRBD2 (6 bases each). Germline assignment: CDR1 SGHRS and CDR2 YFSETQ. This CDR3 contains 14 residues. In DNA, the CDR3 is TGTGCCAGCAGCCTAGGGGGGTACACAGATACGCAGTATTTT. This gives the protein CASSLGGYTDTQYF.

This clonotype occurred a few times. The gene calls are TRBV4-2 and TRBJ2-7, with TRBD2 matching 10 bases. The CDR3 consists of 17 residues. CDR1 is LGHNA, CDR2 YNFKEQ, per germline. With V trimmed by 5 bases and J by 5 bases, 15 bases remained unmatched. This CDR3 reads CASSSYWGTSGKDEQYF. The DNA for the CDR3 is TGTGCCAGCAGCTCTTATTGGGGAACTAGCGGGAAGGACGAGCAGTACTTC.

The J gene is TRBJ2-1, the V gene TRBV5-1; D is uncertain. The CDR3 has 15 amino acids. In germline, CDR1 is SGHRS, CDR2 YFSETQ. V lost 0 bases and J 6 bases, leaving 13 bases between the germline ends. The CDR3 sequence is CASSLVSGNGNEQFF. The CDR3 region has the DNA TGCGCCAGCAGCTTGGTATCCGGTAACGGCAATGAGCAGTTCTTC.

This chain connects TRBV29-1 to TRBJ2-3; 10 bases fit TRBD1. The germline CDR1 and CDR2 sequences are SQVTM and ANQGSEA. With V trimmed by 4 bases and J by 0 bases, 7 bases remained unmatched. This CDR3 has 16 amino acids. The CDR3 region has the DNA TGCAGCGTTGTGGGGACAGGGGTGGCTAGCACAGATACGCAGTATTTT. It is translated as CSVVGTGVASTDTQYF.

V and J are TRBV7-9 and TRBJ2-7; weak D call: TRBD1 (6 bases). The CDR3 sequence is 12 residues long. Trimming took 11 bases from V and 3 from J, leaving 14 bases between them. Germline CDR1 reads SEHNR; CDR2 reads FQNEAQ (reference sequence). DNA for the CDR3: TGTGCCGGGGGCGGAGGAGACTACGAGCAGTACTTC. It translates to CAGGGGDYEQYF.

The chain employs TRBV27 and TRBJ2-2, with TRBD1 matching 8 bases. This CDR3 contains 18 residues. The germline gives CDR1 MNHEY, CDR2 SMNVEV (reference sequence). V lost 3 bases and J lost 3; bases outside the gene matches: 12. CDR3 sequence reads: CASSFRLRQTGDTGELFF. In DNA, the CDR3 is TGTGCCAGCAGTTTCCGCCTCCGACAGACAGGGGACACCGGGGAGCTGTTTTTT.

CDR3 in amino acids: CASSVAASTDTQYF. The CDR3 nucleotides are TGTGCCAGCAGCGTAGCCGCTAGCACAGATACGCAGTATTTT. The V and J genes are TRBV9 and TRBJ2-3; D is ambiguous. V lost 0 bases to trimming and J lost 0 bases, with 5 bases between them. The CDR3 has 14 residues. The germline CDR1 and CDR2 sequences are SGDLS and YYNGEE.

This clonotype was found a few times. V usage is TRBV7-3 and J usage is TRBJ2-7, with 14 bases identical to TRBD2. CDR3 length: 18 residues. The J segment lost 2 bases and the V segment lost 5 bases, leaving 11 bases of the junction unmatched. The germline CDR1 and CDR2 sequences are SGHTA and FQGTGA. CDR3 protein: CASSPRTSGRSKAYEQYF. CDR3 coding DNA: TGTGCCAGCAGCCCCCGGACTAGCGGGAGGAGTAAAGCCTACGAGCAGTACTTC.